This T cell receptor beta chain was sequenced for a study of T cell clonotyping in hematopoietic cell transplantation. As concerns this clone: Its antigen is not identified.

Sequenced by immunoSEQ multiplex PCR; TCRdb stores in-frame clones only, minus some. Of about 29,000 clones detected, 92% appear once; the ten largest clones hold over 8.5%. Study-level findings and limits: Cells were unsorted, so CD4 and CD8 contributions were not separated. Higher Inverse Simpson Index values in graft donor and pretransplant recipient predicted broader posttransplant TCR diversity. After transplant, recipient diversity fell while pathologically expanded clonotypes grew through day 180.

Samples: about 28 days before transplant, then days 30, 100 and 180 after. Between the trimmed V and J ends, which lost 2 bases and 3 bases, there was a span of 7 bases. Germline V CDR1 and CDR2: SQVTM, ANQGSEA. This CDR3 comprises 13 residues. The receptor's source is a female patient in her fifties or sixties who had an allogeneic stem cell transplant from a related donor, so the T cells may come from the graft donor. Some clones in this sample may be carry-over from other donors' samples. The V and J genes are TRBV29-1 and TRBJ1-4, with unresolved D. Sequenced here: PBMCs, sampled 100 days after allogeneic stem cell transplant. This chain's CDR3 is CSVESQANEKLFF. CDR3 nucleotide sequence: TGCAGCGTTGAAAGTCAGGCTAATGAAAAACTGTTTTTT.